The T cell receptor (beta chain) described here comes from a study of T cell repertoires in ileal Crohn's disease. From germline, CDR1 is ENHRY and CDR2 SYGVKD. This CDR3 region has 13 residues. J was trimmed by 8 bases and V by 6 bases; bases with no gene match: 7. The study, taken as a whole, reports: Clonality above 26.8% at surgery always came with endoscopic recurrence. Compared with CD4 T cells, sorted CD8 cells carried more expanded clones.

This table comes from immunoSEQ multiplex PCR, and its TCRdb copy is limited to in-frame clones, with some not included. The repertoire holds 11,000 to 15,000 clones, with under 80% as singletons. Included were adult ileal or ileocolonic Crohn's patients indicated for ileocolonic resection. This clone was observed a handful of times. Its specificity is not known. Sequenced sample: ileal tissue. The gene calls are TRBV10-3 and TRBJ2-1, with TRBD2 identical over 7 bases. This sequence was found in an adult with Crohn's disease. CDR3 sequence reads: CAIRGLVGDEQFF. CDR3 coding DNA: TGTGCCATCAGAGGACTAGTTGGGGATGAGCAGTTCTTC.